The sequence of this TCR beta chain was determined in a study of T cells after yellow fever vaccination. Study details: For low cell numbers, libraries were made with SMART-Seq v4 Ultra Low Input.

Universal primer sites and UMIs were introduced during 5'RACE template-switching synthesis of TCR cDNA. TCRdb re-derived calls from the 5' RACE reads in MiXCR, one entry per CDR3 protein. The data hold a few hundred thousand distinct CDR3 sequences, with about a sixth observed a single time. About this clonotype: As yet, its antigen is unknown.

Study results and caveats: Post-booster samples contained most primary-vaccination clones (more than 95% CD4, 70% to 90% CD8). CD4 and CD8 compartments shared a small share of clonotypes.

Per germline, CDR1 LNHNV and CDR2 YYDKDF (reference sequence). V lost 3 bases to trimming and J lost 11 bases; unmatched junction nucleotides: 5. The CDR3 covers 12 residues. The chain uses TRBV15 and TRBJ2-3; 7 nucleotides match TRBD2. This clonotype was sampled from a man younger than 35 who received the YFV17D yellow fever vaccine. The specimen comprised PBMCs, sampled about 5 days after the first yellow fever vaccination. For the CDR3, the DNA is TGTGCCACCAGCAGCTACCCGGGAGGGCAGTATTTT. Its translation is CATSSYPGGQYF.